The clone carrying this T cell receptor beta chain was seen ten or more times. The authors prepared the TCRbeta library with unique molecular identifiers. From the PCR reads, TCRdb called clonotypes with MiXCR, one entry per CDR3 protein. Of some 240,000 distinct CDR3 sequences in the sample, approximately 9.9% are singletons; the top ten hold about 4.8%. The sample is drawn from a study of T-cell reconstitution after alpha-beta-depleted transplantation in children. The CDR3 has 15 residues. The ends were cut back, 1 base at V and 10 bases at J, with 14 bases in the middle. Germline V gives CDR1 SGHVS, CDR2 FQNEAQ.

The sequenced sample was PBMCs from the stem cell graft donor, obtained from the stem cell graft. The clonotype originates from a human donor who donated a stem cell graft to a child with SCID. The rearrangement links TRBV7-8 to TRBJ1-6, with D perhaps matching TRBD1 (5 bases). CDR3 loop: CASSLGQGIRSPLHF. The CDR3 nucleotides are TGTGCCAGCAGCTTAGGTCAGGGTATAAGATCACCCCTCCACTTT.